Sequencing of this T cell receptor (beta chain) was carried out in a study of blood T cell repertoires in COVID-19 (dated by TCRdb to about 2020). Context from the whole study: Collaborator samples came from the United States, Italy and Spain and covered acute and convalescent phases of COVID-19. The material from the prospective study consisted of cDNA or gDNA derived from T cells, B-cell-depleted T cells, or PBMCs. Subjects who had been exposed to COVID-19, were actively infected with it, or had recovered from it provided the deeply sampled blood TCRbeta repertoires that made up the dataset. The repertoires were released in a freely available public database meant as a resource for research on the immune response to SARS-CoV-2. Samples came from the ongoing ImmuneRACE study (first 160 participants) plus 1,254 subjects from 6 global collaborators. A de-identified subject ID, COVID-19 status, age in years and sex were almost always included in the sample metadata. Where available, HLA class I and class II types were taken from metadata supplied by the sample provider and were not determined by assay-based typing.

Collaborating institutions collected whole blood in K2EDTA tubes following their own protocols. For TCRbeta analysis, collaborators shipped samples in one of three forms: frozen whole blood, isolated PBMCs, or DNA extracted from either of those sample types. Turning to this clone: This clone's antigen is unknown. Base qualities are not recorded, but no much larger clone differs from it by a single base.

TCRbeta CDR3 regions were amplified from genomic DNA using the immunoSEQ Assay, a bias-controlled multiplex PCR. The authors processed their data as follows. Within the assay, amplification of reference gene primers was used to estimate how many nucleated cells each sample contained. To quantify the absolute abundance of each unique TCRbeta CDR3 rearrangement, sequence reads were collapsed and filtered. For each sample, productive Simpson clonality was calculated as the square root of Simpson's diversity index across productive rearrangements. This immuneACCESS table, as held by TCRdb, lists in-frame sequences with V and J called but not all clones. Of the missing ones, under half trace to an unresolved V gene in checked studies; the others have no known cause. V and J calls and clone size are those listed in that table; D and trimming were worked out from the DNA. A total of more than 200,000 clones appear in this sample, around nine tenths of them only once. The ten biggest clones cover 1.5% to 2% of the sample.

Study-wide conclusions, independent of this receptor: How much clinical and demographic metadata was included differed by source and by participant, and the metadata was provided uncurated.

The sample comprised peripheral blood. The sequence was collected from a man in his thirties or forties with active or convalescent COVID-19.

The DNA sequence follows: TGTGCCAGCAGTGAAGGGACTGGCTCCTACGAGCAGTACTTC. Its translation is CASSEGTGSYEQYF. The sequence is built from TRBV2 and TRBJ2-7; TRBD2 is perhaps the D gene, given 5 matching bases. Between the V and J ends, shortened by 1 base and 0 bases respectively, the junction contains 7 bases. The germline V gene provides CDR1 SNHLY and CDR2 FYNNEI. The CDR3 goes from the cysteine to the phenylalanine over 14 residues. Only the CDR3 region is kept as DNA, spanning 42 bases read in frame from base 1.